This TCR beta chain was found in a study of memory CD4+ T cells and cytomegalovirus serostatus. Germline V gene data show CDR1 as SEHNR and CDR2 as FQNEAQ (reference sequence). The CDR3 has 14 amino acids. V lost 5 bases to trimming and J lost 8 bases; unmatched junction nucleotides: 9. Study results and caveats: CD4+ memory repertoires contained about two fifths of the 164 reported CMV TCRbeta sequences.

The sort gate was single viable CD3+CD4+CD8-CD45RO+ cells for memory CD4+ T cells. Regarding this clone: The antigen remains undetermined.

Produced via immunoSEQ multiplex PCR; TCRdb's table is partial and in-frame only. Among 85,000 to 100,000 clones, about four fifths were seen once, and the ten largest hold 3.6%. V is TRBV7-9 and J is TRBJ1-2; TRBD1 matches at 9 bases. The TCR sequence derives from an adult in good health and CMV-seropositive. Sequencing was carried out using memory CD4+ T cells from blood. The CDR3: CASSPGDRVQGYTF. In nucleotides, the CDR3 is TGTGCCAGCAGCCCTGGGGACAGGGTACAAGGCTACACCTTC.